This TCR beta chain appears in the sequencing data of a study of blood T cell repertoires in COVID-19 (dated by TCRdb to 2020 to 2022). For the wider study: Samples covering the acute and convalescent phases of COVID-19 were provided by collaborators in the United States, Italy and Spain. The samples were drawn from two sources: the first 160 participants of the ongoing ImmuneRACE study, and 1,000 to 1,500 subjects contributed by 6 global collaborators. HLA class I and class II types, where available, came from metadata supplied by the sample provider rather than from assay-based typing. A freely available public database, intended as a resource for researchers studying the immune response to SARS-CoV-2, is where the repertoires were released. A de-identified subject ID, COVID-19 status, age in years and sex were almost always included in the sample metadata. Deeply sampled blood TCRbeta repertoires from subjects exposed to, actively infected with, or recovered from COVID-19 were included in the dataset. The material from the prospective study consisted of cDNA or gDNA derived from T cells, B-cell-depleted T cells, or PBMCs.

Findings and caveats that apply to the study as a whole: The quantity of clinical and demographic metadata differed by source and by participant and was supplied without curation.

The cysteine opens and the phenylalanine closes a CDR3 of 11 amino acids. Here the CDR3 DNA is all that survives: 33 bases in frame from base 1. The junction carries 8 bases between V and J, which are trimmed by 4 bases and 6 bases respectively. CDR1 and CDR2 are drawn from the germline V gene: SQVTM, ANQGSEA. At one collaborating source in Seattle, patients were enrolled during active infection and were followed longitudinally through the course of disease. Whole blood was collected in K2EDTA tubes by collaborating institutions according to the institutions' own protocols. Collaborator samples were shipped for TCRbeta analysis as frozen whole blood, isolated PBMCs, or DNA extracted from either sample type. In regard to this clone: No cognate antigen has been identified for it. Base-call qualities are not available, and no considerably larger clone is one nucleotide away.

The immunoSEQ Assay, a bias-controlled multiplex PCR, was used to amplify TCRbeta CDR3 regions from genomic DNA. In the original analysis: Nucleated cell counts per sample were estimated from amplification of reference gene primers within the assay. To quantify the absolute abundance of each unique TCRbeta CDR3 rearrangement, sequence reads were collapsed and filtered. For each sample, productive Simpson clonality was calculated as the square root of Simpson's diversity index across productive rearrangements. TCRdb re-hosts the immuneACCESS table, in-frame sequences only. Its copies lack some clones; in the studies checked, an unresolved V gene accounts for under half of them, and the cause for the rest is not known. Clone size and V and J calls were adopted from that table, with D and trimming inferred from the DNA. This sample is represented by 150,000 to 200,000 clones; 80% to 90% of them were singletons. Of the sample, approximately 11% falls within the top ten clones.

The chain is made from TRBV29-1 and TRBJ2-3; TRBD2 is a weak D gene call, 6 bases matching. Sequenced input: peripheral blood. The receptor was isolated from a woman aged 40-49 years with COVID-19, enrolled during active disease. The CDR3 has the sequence CSVVGGDTQYF. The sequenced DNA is TGCAGCGTTGTAGGAGGGGATACGCAGTATTTT.